Each of the 22 T cell receptor beta chains below was sequenced from the same sample in a study of yellow fever vaccine responses in identical twins. TCRdb independently ran MiXCR on the RT-PCR reads; one entry per CDR3 protein. The repertoire holds some 15,000 distinct CDR3 sequences, with about 81% as singletons. The sample in question was T cells from blood (PBMCs), unsorted or a sorted subset (not recorded which), obtained before or after yellow fever vaccination (not recorded which). The receptors shown here come from a woman aged 18-30 years who received the yellow fever vaccine.

This chain links TRBV11-3 with TRBJ2-1; 11 nucleotides line up with TRBD2. The CDR3 is made up of 15 amino acids. In germline, CDR1 is SGHNT, CDR2 YENEEA. V dropped 3 bases and J dropped 5; count of bases not matched to a gene: 3. DNA of the CDR3: TGTGCCAGCAGCTTTAGCGGGAGGGGACACAATGAGCAGTTCTTC. This gives the protein CASSFSGRGHNEQFF.

The chain has TRBV19 and TRBJ1-1; no clear D gene. V dropped 6 bases and J dropped 5 bases, with 13 bases sitting between them. The CDR3 spans 13 residues. Germline CDR1 and CDR2: LNHDA and SQIVND (reference sequence). In nucleotides, the CDR3 is TGTGCCAGTAGCCGTGAAGTTAGGACTGAAGCTTTCTTT. Protein product: CASSREVRTEAFF. Full variable domain (outside the CDR3, taken from reference TRBV19 and TRBJ1-1): DGGITQSPKYLFRKEGQNVTLSCEQNLNHDAMYWYRQDPGQGLRLIYYSQIVNDFQKGDIAEGYSVSREKKESFPLTVTSAQKNPTAFYLCASSREVRTEAFFGQGTRLTVV.

This clonotype was observed a handful of times. CDR3 loop: CASSEGQGTGEQYF. The DNA of the CDR3 is TGTGCCAGCAGTGAAGGGCAGGGGACGGGCGAGCAGTACTTC. The rearrangement joins TRBV2 to TRBJ2-7, with D perhaps TRBD1 (6 bases). The CDR3 consists of 14 residues. Germline CDR1 reads SNHLY; CDR2 reads FYNNEI. V was trimmed by 1 base and J by 6 bases, leaving 13 bases between them.

The chain has TRBV4-2 and TRBJ2-1; D gene unclear. V lost 1 base to trimming and J lost 10 bases, with 8 bases between them. The CDR3 sequence is 12 residues long. Per the germline V gene, CDR1 is LGHNA and CDR2 is YNFKEQ. The CDR3 nucleotides read TGTGCCAGCAGCCAAGTAGGGCTAGAGCAGTTCTTC. This sequence encodes CASSQVGLEQFF.

The chain recombines TRBV29-1 with TRBJ2-1, with 7 bases aligning to TRBD1. The germline V gene has CDR1 SQVTM and CDR2 ANQGSEA. The CDR3 sequence is 13 residues long. V was clipped by 7 bases and J by 0 bases; unmatched bases: 3. The CDR3 loop reads CSGGTVSYNEQFF. The CDR3 bases are TGCAGCGGGGGGACAGTCTCCTACAATGAGCAGTTCTTC.

In DNA, the CDR3 is TGTGCCAGTACCGACACTTTCAGCTCTGGAAACACCATATATTTT. Amino acids: CASTDTFSSGNTIYF. V is TRBV19 and J is TRBJ1-3; D remains ambiguous. Trimming shortened V by 7 bases and J by 0 bases, and 13 bases separated the two germline ends. Germline-derived CDR1 and CDR2 are LNHDA and SQIVND (reference sequence). The CDR3 is 15 amino acids.

CDR3 nucleotide sequence: TGTGCCATCAGTGAGTCAGGCGCCTCCTACGAGCAGTACGTC. Encoded protein: CAISESGASYEQYV. This chain connects TRBV10-3 to TRBJ2-7, with unresolved D. The CDR3 length is 14 residues. The germline V and J ends were trimmed by 0 bases and 0 bases, with 6 bases remaining between them. CDR1 and CDR2 (germline): ENHRY, SYGVKD.

The V call is TRBV5-1, the J call TRBJ2-3, with TRBD2 matching over 7 bases. The CDR3 runs to 15 residues. Unmatched junction bases numbered 6, after V lost 0 bases and J lost 5 bases. Germline CDR1 and CDR2: SGHRS and YFSETQ. As DNA, the CDR3 is TGCGCCAGCAGCTTGGGTTCGGGGGGAGAAGATACGCAGTATTTT. It is translated as CASSLGSGGEDTQYF.

This clonotype was counted a few times. V usage is TRBV12-5 and J usage is TRBJ1-2; D is ambiguous. CDR1 LGHNT and CDR2 FRNRAP come from the germline V gene. The CDR3 is made up of 12 amino acids. The ends were cut back, 5 bases at V and 3 bases at J, with 7 bases in the middle. CDR3: CASGLKDYGYTF. CDR3 coding DNA: TGTGCTAGTGGTCTGAAAGACTATGGCTACACCTTC.

The J gene is TRBJ2-1, the V gene TRBV10-3; D ambiguous. Germline assignment: CDR1 ENHRY and CDR2 SYGVKD. This CDR3 region has 16 residues. V was pared by 3 bases and J by 7 bases, with 19 bases between. The CDR3 sequence: CAISDGDHQSHNEQFF. Written as DNA, the CDR3 is TGTGCCATCAGTGATGGTGATCACCAGAGCCATAATGAGCAGTTCTTC.

This chain links TRBV4-2 with TRBJ2-5, with TRBD2 identical over 12 bases. Germline V lookup: CDR1 LGHNA, CDR2 YNFKEQ. The CDR3 has 15 amino acids. After removal of 1 base from V and 5 bases from J, the junction contained 2 bases not matched to a gene. CDR3 in DNA: TGTGCCAGCAGCCAAGGGACTAGCGGGGCGGAGACCCAGTACTTC. Protein product: CASSQGTSGAETQYF.

As concerns this clonotype: At one end the junction does not follow the germline gene, possibly because of a read error. The chain joins TRBV15 to TRBJ2-1, with D possibly TRBD1 on 6 matching bases. Germline values: CDR1 LNHNV, CDR2 YYDKDF (reference sequence). The CDR3 covers 9 residues. CDR3 in DNA: TGTGCCACCACCAGACAGGAGAGGTTC. Translation: CATTRQERF.

V and J are TRBV9 and TRBJ1-2; D is ambiguous. The CDR3 has 13 amino acids. V was pared by 3 bases and J by 4 bases, with 10 bases between. Germline V gene sequence: CDR1 SGDLS, CDR2 YYNGEE. CDR3 in DNA: TGTGCCAGCAGCGCCGGACGGATCTATGGCTACACCTTC. It translates to CASSAGRIYGYTF.

This clonotype was recorded a few times. This sequence joins TRBV6-1 and TRBJ2-7, with D unresolved. The V end lost 3 bases, the J end lost 4 bases, and 7 bases lay between the germline ends. The CDR3 loop spans 12 amino acids. Germline assignment: CDR1 MNHNS and CDR2 SASEGT. CDR3 sequence (DNA): TGTGCCAGCAGTGACGCCCGTTACGAGCAGTACGTC. Translating it yields CASSDARYEQYV.

This sequence joins TRBV10-1 and TRBJ2-7, with D tentatively TRBD2 (6 bases). The V and J ends lost 5 bases and 2 bases respectively, with 13 bases between them. CDR3 size: 14 residues. Germline V gene data show CDR1 as WNHNN and CDR2 as SYGVQD (reference sequence). The CDR3 region has the DNA TGCGCCAGCAGTTCGGGAGCCCCAGCCTACGAGCAGTACTTC. Protein: CASSSGAPAYEQYF.

The chain employs TRBV12-3 or TRBV12-4 and TRBJ1-1; 7 bases map to TRBD1. The V gene end was trimmed by 1 base and the J gene end by 8 bases; junction bases not matched to a gene: 7. The CDR3 has 14 amino acids. CDR3 protein: CASSLVDRRWEAFF. CDR3 in DNA: TGTGCCAGCAGTTTAGTGGACAGGAGGTGGGAAGCTTTCTTT.

The chain combines TRBV24-1 with TRBJ1-2; no clear D. The CDR3 is 14 amino acids. The V gene lost 1 base and the J gene lost 0 bases, with 5 bases spanning the gap. CDR1 and CDR2 (germline): KGHDR, SFDVKD. CDR3: CATSDFEANYGYTF. CDR3 coding DNA: TGTGCCACCAGTGATTTTGAAGCTAACTATGGCTACACCTTC.

The chain has TRBV29-1 and TRBJ1-1; unclear D gene. The CDR3 length is 11 residues. CDR1 is SQVTM and CDR2 is ANQGSEA in the germline V gene. V dropped 0 bases and J dropped 6 bases, with 5 bases sitting between them. CDR3 in amino acids: CSVEEVPEAFF. The CDR3 DNA follows: TGCAGCGTTGAAGAGGTCCCTGAAGCTTTCTTT. The variable domain in full, completed from reference TRBV29-1 and TRBJ1-1, reads SAVISQKPSRDICQRGTSLTIQCQVDSQVTMMFWYRQQPGQSLTLIATANQGSEATYESGFVIDKFPISRPNLTFSTLTVSNMSPEDSSIYLCSVEEVPEAFFGQGTRLTVV.

The V call is TRBV13, the J call TRBJ2-5, with D tentatively TRBD1 (5 bases). The V end was cut by 6 bases, the J end by 2 bases, with 16 bases between. This CDR3 is 15 amino acids long. Per the germline V gene, CDR1 is PRHDT and CDR2 is FYEKMQ (reference sequence). CDR3: CASRGNRGFQETQYF. The CDR3 DNA sequence: TGTGCCAGCAGGGGGAATAGGGGATTTCAAGAGACCCAGTACTTC.

V usage is TRBV7-3 and J usage is TRBJ2-1, with D perhaps TRBD2 (7 bases). The germline V gene has CDR1 SGHTA and CDR2 FQGTGA. The CDR3 runs to 17 residues. The V end lost 1 base, the J end lost 7 bases, and 20 bases lay between the germline ends. The CDR3 sequence is CASSLNGLGGGPNEQFF. For the CDR3, the DNA is TGTGCCAGCAGCTTAAATGGGCTAGGGGGAGGGCCTAATGAGCAGTTCTTC. Looking up the rest from reference TRBV7-3 and TRBJ2-1 gives the full variable domain: GAGVSQTPSNKVTEKGKYVELRCDPISGHTALYWYRQSLGQGPEFLIYFQGTGAADDSGLPNDRFFAVRPEGSVSTLKIQRTERGDSAVYLCASSLNGLGGGPNEQFFGPGTRLTVL.

This clonotype was observed once. The J gene is TRBJ2-1, the V gene TRBV5-1; D is unresolved. The V gene lost 2 bases and the J gene lost 2 bases, with 14 bases spanning the gap. There are 16 residues in the CDR3. Germline V gene lookup returns CDR1 SGHRS and CDR2 YFSETQ. CDR3 residues: CASSFLLGRAYNEQFF. The CDR3 DNA reads as TGCGCCAGCAGCTTTCTCTTGGGCAGAGCCTACAATGAGCAGTTCTTC.

The chain couples TRBV11-3 to TRBJ2-5; 7 positions agree with TRBD2. The CDR3 covers 15 residues. Trimming cost V 5 bases and J 5 bases; bases outside gene matches: 11. Per germline, CDR1 SGHNT and CDR2 YENEEA. The DNA of the CDR3 is TGTGCCAGCAGCCCCTCCGGACTAGATTGGGAGACCCAGTACTTC. Its translation: CASSPSGLDWETQYF.